This passage covers 22 T cell receptor beta chains from one sample sequenced in a study of cytomegalovirus exposure and HLA in healthy donors. PCR involved 60 Vbeta and 13 Jbeta primers. The protocol was immunoSEQ multiplex PCR, while the TCRdb copy is restricted to in-frame clones and leaves out a portion. Of about 200,000 clones listed, around 85% are singletons. Input material: PBMCs. These receptors came from a woman in her forties or fifties in good health and CMV-seronegative.

The chain couples TRBV28 to TRBJ1-1; D unclear. V was shortened by 3 bases and J by 0 bases, with 14 bases between the two germline ends. CDR3 length: 16 residues. Germline values: CDR1 MDHEN, CDR2 SYDVKM. The CDR3 loop reads CASSFNGAGLNTEAFF. The CDR3 bases are TGTGCCAGCAGTTTTAACGGTGCAGGTTTGAACACTGAAGCTTTCTTT.

V usage is TRBV7-9 and J usage is TRBJ1-4; 7 bases align to TRBD1. The CDR3 is 16 amino acids. Germline CDR1 is SEHNR and CDR2 is FQNEAQ (reference sequence). V was clipped by 2 bases and J by 2 bases; unmatched bases: 5. Here the CDR3 DNA reads TGTGCCAGCAGCTTATTGAAGGGACAGACTAATGAAAAACTGTTTTTT. Residues: CASSLLKGQTNEKLFF.

The chain combines TRBV19 with TRBJ2-1; D possibly corresponds to TRBD2 (5 bases). In germline, CDR1 is LNHDA, CDR2 SQIVND (reference sequence). This CDR3 contains 15 residues. Deletions cut 1 base from V and 2 bases from J, with 9 bases between. The DNA for the CDR3 is TGTGCCAGTAGTATAGCTAGCCCACCCTACAATGAGCAGTTCTTC. As protein: CASSIASPPYNEQFF.

The chain links TRBV9 to TRBJ1-5, with D tentatively TRBD1 (6 bases). V shed 4 bases and J shed 8 bases, with 16 bases lying between them. The CDR3 is 14 residues long. Germline lookup yields CDR1 SGDLS and CDR2 YYNGEE. The CDR3 loop is CASSSGTLGEPQHF. Written as DNA, the CDR3 is TGTGCCAGCAGCTCCGGGACACTGGGGGAGCCCCAGCATTTT.

This clone was detected a few times. The rearrangement joins TRBV4-3 to TRBJ2-3; no clear D gene. Trimming stripped 4 bases from V and 2 bases from J, with 13 bases between. CDR3 size: 15 residues. Germline CDR1 and CDR2: LGHNA and YSLEER. CDR3 in amino acids: CASSPLIGPTDTQYF. In DNA form, the CDR3 reads TGCGCCAGCAGCCCCCTCATTGGCCCCACAGATACGCAGTATTTT.

The chain links TRBV5-1 to TRBJ1-1; D ambiguous. Trimming cost V 1 base and J 3 bases, with 10 bases left between them. This CDR3 has 14 residues. CDR1 SGHRS and CDR2 YFSETQ come from the germline V gene. CDR3 DNA: TGCGCCAGCAGCTTGAGAGGGAGCGACACTGAAGCTTTCTTT. This codes for CASSLRGSDTEAFF. The full variable domain, completed using reference TRBV5-1 and TRBJ1-1, is KAGVTQTPRYLIKTRGQQVTLSCSPISGHRSVSWYQQTPGQGLQFLFEYFSETQRNKGNFPGRFSGRQFSNSRSEMNVSTLELGDSALYLCASSLRGSDTEAFFGQGTRLTVV.

V gene TRBV28 combines with J gene TRBJ2-2, with TRBD2 identical over 10 bases. This CDR3 region has 16 residues. Losses at the gene ends were 4 bases for V and 6 bases for J; bases not matched to a gene: 8. CDR1 is MDHEN and CDR2 is SYDVKM in the germline V gene. The CDR3 sequence: CASSWRLAGGPGELFF. The CDR3 coding sequence is TGTGCCAGCAGTTGGAGACTAGCGGGCGGTCCCGGGGAGCTGTTTTTT.

This chain links TRBV6-6 with TRBJ2-1; TRBD1 might be the D (5 bases). V was shortened by 5 bases and J by 10 bases, with 12 bases between the two germline ends. In germline, CDR1 is MNHNY, CDR2 SVGAGI (reference sequence). This CDR3 has 12 amino acids. The CDR3 region has the DNA TGTGCCAGCAGTGGCCTGACAGACGAGCAGTTCTTC. Protein product: CASSGLTDEQFF.

V gene TRBV28 combines with J gene TRBJ1-2, with 7 bases fitting TRBD1. V shed 1 base and J 2 bases; nucleotides not matched to a gene: 4. Per germline, CDR1 MDHEN and CDR2 SYDVKM. This CDR3 comprises 15 residues. CDR3 bases: TGTGCCAGCAGTTTATTAGTAGGGGGCAACTATGGCTACACCTTC. It is translated as CASSLLVGGNYGYTF.

With regard to this clone: At one of its ends the junction is not consistent with the germline gene, which may arise from a read error. J is TRBJ2-1 and V is TRBV15; maybe TRBD2 (6 bases). Germline assignment: CDR1 LNHNV and CDR2 YYDKDF (reference sequence). This CDR3 comprises 13 residues. DNA for the CDR3: TGTGCCACCAGCAGAGAGCGGGGAGACTCTACGATCTTC. Amino acid sequence: CATSRERGDSTIF. Variable domain in full (rest from reference TRBV15 and TRBJ2-1): DAMVIQNPRYQVTQFGKPVTLSCSQTLNHNVMYWYQQKSSQAPKLLFHYYDKDFNNEADTPDNFQSRRPNTSFCFLDIRSPGLGDTAMYLCATSRERGDSTIFGPGTRLTVL.

The chain carries TRBV27 and TRBJ1-5; possibly TRBD1 for D (5 bases). Germline-derived CDR1 and CDR2 are MNHEY and SMNVEV (reference sequence). Trimming stripped 6 bases from V and 0 bases from J, with 9 bases between. The CDR3 runs 14 residues. CDR3: CASSLTASNQPQHF. The DNA of the CDR3 is TGTGCCAGCAGCCTGACAGCTAGCAATCAGCCCCAGCATTTT.

The chain links TRBV28 to TRBJ2-7, with D perhaps matching TRBD2 (6 bases). The length of the CDR3 is 14 residues. Germline V gives CDR1 MDHEN, CDR2 SYDVKM. V was shortened by 6 bases and J by 3 bases, with 15 bases between the two germline ends. In DNA, the CDR3 is TGTGCCAGCAGACGACTAGGAGAAGGCTACGAGCAGTACTTC. This sequence encodes CASRRLGEGYEQYF.

Comments on this clone: Relative to the germline gene, one junction end is altered; a read error may explain this. The CDR3 reads CSSSLAGDLEAFF. Here the CDR3 DNA reads TGTTCCAGCAGCTTAGCCGGGGATCTTGAAGCTTTCTTT. The chain recombines TRBV7-9 with TRBJ1-1; D gene unclear. Germline V CDR1 and CDR2: SEHNR, FQNEAQ (reference sequence). The CDR3 runs to 13 residues.

This clone was counted between two and nine times. V usage is TRBV15 and J usage is TRBJ1-1; weak D call: TRBD1 (5 bases). Trimming took 5 bases from V and 4 from J, leaving 20 bases between them. Germline V gene lookup returns CDR1 LNHNV and CDR2 YYDKDF (reference sequence). The CDR3 loop spans 16 amino acids. As DNA, the CDR3 is TGTGCCACCAGCCCTTTGGTGGGGCGACCAGGCACTGAAGCTTTCTTT. Protein: CATSPLVGRPGTEAFF.

The rearrangement links TRBV28 to TRBJ2-5, with 9 bases that match TRBD2. The V segment lost 6 bases and the J segment 2 bases; nucleotides outside the gene matches: 4. The CDR3 is made up of 14 amino acids. Germline CDR1 and CDR2: MDHEN and SYDVKM. This CDR3 is CASSELAGQETQYF. DNA for the CDR3: TGTGCCAGCAGCGAGCTAGCGGGACAAGAGACCCAGTACTTC.

The V and J genes are TRBV6-5 and TRBJ2-3, with D hard to call. Germline assignment: CDR1 MNHEY and CDR2 SVGAGI. The CDR3 sequence is 12 residues long. V was cut by 1 base and J by 6 bases, with 5 bases left in between. CDR3 protein: CASSYFGDTQYF. CDR3 DNA sequence: TGTGCCAGCAGTTACTTCGGGGATACGCAGTATTTT.

This clone has only a few counts. The chain carries TRBV7-2 and TRBJ2-7; 7 positions agree with TRBD1. The CDR3 contains 17 residues. Looked up from germline, CDR1 is SGHTA and CDR2 is FQGNSA. With 5 bases clipped from V and 2 bases from J, the junction kept 15 bases outside the gene matches. This CDR3 reads CASSRTAARDSAYEQYF. The CDR3 DNA follows: TGTGCCAGCAGCAGAACCGCGGCCCGGGACAGTGCCTACGAGCAGTACTTC.

The CDR3 DNA reads TGTGCCAGCAGTGAAAGTAGCCTAGCCAAAAACATTCAGTACTTC. It yields the protein CASSESSLAKNIQYF. The chain combines TRBV6-1 with TRBJ2-4; no firm D call. The CDR3 covers 15 residues. Germline CDR1 reads MNHNS; CDR2 reads SASEGT. V lost 2 bases to trimming and J lost 0 bases, with 8 bases between them.

The gene calls are TRBV30 and TRBJ1-1; D is perhaps TRBD1 (6 bases). Looked up from germline, CDR1 is GTSNPN and CDR2 is SVGIG (reference sequence). This CDR3 region has 13 residues. V lost 0 bases and J lost 5, with 10 bases in between. The CDR3 protein is CAWSVYRETEAFF. The CDR3, as DNA: TGTGCCTGGAGTGTATACAGGGAGACTGAAGCTTTCTTT.

The chain recombines TRBV5-1 with TRBJ1-1; D gene unclear. CDR1 and CDR2 (germline): SGHRS, YFSETQ. The CDR3 has 14 amino acids. V was trimmed by 4 bases and J by 8 bases, leaving 18 bases between them. Here the CDR3 DNA reads TGCGCCAGCAGCGGCGGACTCTCCCGGGTCGAAGCTTTCTTT. It is translated as CASSGGLSRVEAFF.

This clone was picked up one time. The chain couples TRBV7-2 to TRBJ2-1; possibly TRBD2 for D (5 bases). Trimming left V 5 bases short and J 10 bases short, with 18 bases between. The germline V gene has CDR1 SGHTA and CDR2 FQGNSA. The CDR3 runs 14 residues. The CDR3 sequence: CASSELGPAVEQFF. In nucleotides, the CDR3 is TGTGCCAGCAGCGAACTAGGACCTGCCGTGGAGCAGTTCTTC.

This sequence joins TRBV28 and TRBJ1-4; 10 bases are a match to TRBD1. With 9 bases clipped from V and 3 bases from J, the junction kept 13 bases outside the gene matches. This CDR3 has 17 amino acids. Germline assignment: CDR1 MDHEN and CDR2 SYDVKM. CDR3 region: CASYPGGQGTANEKLFF. Written as DNA, the CDR3 is TGTGCCAGTTACCCAGGGGGACAGGGGACGGCTAATGAAAAACTGTTTTTT.